These T cell receptor beta chains were read from a single sample in a study of chronic HIV infection and antiretroviral therapy. From the 5' RACE reads, TCRdb called clonotypes with MiXCR, one entry per CDR3 protein. The repertoire has approximately 30,000 distinct CDR3 sequences, roughly 8.7% of them found once; the top ten carry more than 2%. The sequencing sample was made of peripheral blood. The receptors here all came from an adult who had HIV and had not received antiretroviral therapy, or was an uninfected healthy control (not recorded which). Both conserved end residues are part of each CDR3. D genes are given only for firm matches. Size values are once, few and many counts, or a class for expanded clones, and some rows have none.

>NA|NA|TRBJ1-4|TRBV6-6
CASSGGDNPSEKLFF
TGTGCCAGCAGCGGGGGGGACAATCCGAGCGAAAAACTGTTTTTT
>TRBD2|many|TRBJ2-3|TRBV7-2
CASSPGGGDTQYF
TGTGCCAGCAGCCCAGGCGGGGGAGATACGCAGTATTTT
>NA|few|TRBJ2-7|TRBV11-2
CASSSSDLYEQYF
TGTGCCAGCAGCTCCTCGGACCTCTACGAGCAGTACTTC
>NA|many|TRBJ1-5|TRBV20-1
CSGKDGTNIQPQHF
TGCAGTGGAAAGGACGGGACTAATATCCAGCCCCAGCATTTT
>NA|many|TRBJ1-5|TRBV29-1
CSVATGSGNQPQHF
TGCAGCGTAGCCACAGGGTCGGGCAATCAGCCCCAGCATTTT
>NA|few|TRBJ1-1|TRBV29-1
CSVLMNTEAFF
TGCAGCGTTTTGATGAACACTGAAGCTTTCTTT
>NA|few|TRBJ2-3|TRBV5-1
CASSLSAPLRTDTQYF
TGCGCCAGCAGCTTGTCGGCACCCCTCCGCACAGATACGCAGTATTTT
>NA|many|TRBJ1-2|TRBV20-1
CSARVEGEARGYTF
TGCAGTGCTAGAGTGGAAGGGGAGGCGAGAGGCTACACCTTC
>NA|many|TRBJ2-7|TRBV19
CASTLTATSYEQYF
TGTGCCAGTACCCTGACAGCCACCTCCTACGAGCAGTACTTC
>TRBD1|NA|TRBJ2-2|TRBV7-2
CASSLSGTGAGAGELFF
TGTGCCAGCAGCTTGTCCGGGACAGGGGCCGGGGCCGGGGAGCTGTTTTTT
>NA|few|TRBJ1-2|TRBV5-5
CASSLQHQANYGYTF
TGTGCCAGCAGCTTGCAACACCAAGCTAACTATGGCTACACCTTC
>NA|NA|TRBJ2-2|TRBV10-3
CAISPSGATGELFF
TGTGCCATCAGCCCAAGTGGAGCCACCGGGGAGCTGTTTTTT
>TRBD1|many|TRBJ1-1|TRBV6-1
CASTIGQATEAFF
TGTGCCAGCACCATCGGACAGGCGACTGAAGCTTTCTTT
>NA|medium-sized|TRBJ2-5|TRBV29-1
CSVIVEPKKETQYF
TGCAGCGTTATAGTGGAGCCGAAAAAAGAGACCCAGTACTTC
>TRBD1|few|TRBJ2-7|TRBV11-1
CASSTGQGLDYEQYF
TGTGCCAGCAGCACAGGACAGGGGTTGGACTACGAGCAGTACTTC
>NA|many|TRBJ2-7|TRBV6-5
CASSYLAPGSYEQYF
TGTGCCAGCAGTTATTTGGCCCCCGGGTCCTACGAGCAGTACTTC
>NA|few|TRBJ1-2|TRBV3-1
CASSPRQSGYYGYTF
TGTGCCAGCAGCCCTAGACAGAGTGGATACTATGGCTACACCTTC
>NA|NA|TRBJ2-7|TRBV27
CASSSGQRGVHEQYF
TGTGCCAGCAGTTCAGGACAGCGGGGCGTCCACGAGCAGTACTTC
>TRBD1|many|TRBJ2-3|TRBV6-4
CASSDSTGHTDTQYF
TGTGCCAGCAGTGACTCGACAGGGCACACAGATACGCAGTATTTT
>NA|NA|TRBJ1-1|TRBV20-1
CSARVGGGTEAFF
TGCAGTGCTAGAGTCGGGGGCGGGACTGAAGCTTTCTTT
>NA|many|TRBJ2-2|TRBV7-9
CASTSLGLTGELFF
TGTGCCAGCACCTCCCTCGGGCTCACCGGGGAGCTGTTTTTT
>TRBD1|NA|TRBJ1-2|TRBV5-1
CASSLTGGFYYGYTF
TGCGCCAGCAGCTTAACAGGGGGTTTCTACTATGGCTACACCTTC
>NA|NA|TRBJ1-1|TRBV29-1
CSVESRQDPVAFF
TGCAGCGTTGAGAGTCGTCAGGACCCTGTTGCTTTCTTT
>NA|many|TRBJ2-3|TRBV29-1
CSVEVSTGYTDTQYF
TGCAGCGTTGAAGTCTCGACAGGCTACACAGATACGCAGTATTTT
>NA|many|TRBJ2-1|TRBV29-1
CSVRSSYNEQFF
TGCAGCGTCCGGAGCTCCTACAATGAGCAGTTCTTC
>NA|many|TRBJ2-2|TRBV5-4
CASSLDSANTGELFF
TGTGCCAGCAGCTTGGACTCCGCGAACACCGGGGAGCTGTTTTTT